These 25 T cell receptor beta chains share one sample of origin, sequenced in a study of cytomegalovirus exposure and HLA in healthy donors. PCR primers comprised 60 Vbeta and 13 Jbeta primers. Only in-frame clones appear in the TCRdb table, and some are missing; sequencing was by immunoSEQ multiplex PCR. Counted here are 100,000 to 120,000 clones, 79% occurring once; the ten biggest clones make up roughly 5.6%. The sample taken for sequencing was PBMCs. Every receptor here comes from a man younger than 45 in good health and CMV-seropositive.

This rearrangement joins TRBV7-3 to TRBJ2-5, with 7 bases identical to TRBD1. The CDR3 covers 15 residues. V shed 4 bases, J shed 1 base, and the junction held 6 bases outside the gene matches. Germline V gene lookup returns CDR1 SGHTA and CDR2 FQGTGA. DNA for the CDR3: TGTGCCAGCAGCTCCCAACAGGGGTTCCAAGAGACCCAGTACTTC. It yields the protein CASSSQQGFQETQYF.

The chain couples TRBV5-1 to TRBJ2-7; D is perhaps TRBD1 (7 bases). In germline, CDR1 is SGHRS, CDR2 YFSETQ. The V and J ends lost 2 bases and 3 bases respectively, with 15 bases between them. The length of the CDR3 is 15 residues. Written as DNA, the CDR3 is TGCGCCAGCAGCTTTAGGGCAGGGGGGCACTACGAGCAGTACTTC. This codes for CASSFRAGGHYEQYF.

The V call is TRBV11-2, the J call TRBJ2-2; 8 positions agree with TRBD2. CDR1 and CDR2 from the germline V gene are SGHAT and FQNNGV. V trimming: 5 bases; J trimming: 7 bases; junction bases outside the gene matches: 6. The CDR3 is 14 amino acids. The CDR3 here is CASSVAGGGGELFF. DNA of the CDR3: TGTGCCAGCAGCGTGGCGGGGGGAGGCGGGGAGCTGTTTTTT.

The V call is TRBV13, the J call TRBJ1-5, with D hard to call. Trimming removed 4 bases from V and 3 bases from J, with 4 bases in between. The CDR3 covers 12 residues. Germline V gene sequence: CDR1 PRHDT, CDR2 FYEKMQ (reference sequence). In nucleotides, the CDR3 is TGTGCCAGCAGCTCCCACAATCAGCCCCAGCATTTT. Translated: CASSSHNQPQHF. Together with reference TRBV13 and TRBJ1-5, the CDR3 gives the full variable domain: AAGVIQSPRHLIKEKRETATLKCYPIPRHDTVYWYQQGPGQDPQFLISFYEKMQSDKGSIPDRFSAQQFSDYHSELNMSSLELGDSALYFCASSSHNQPQHFGDGTRLSIL.

The gene calls are TRBV2 and TRBJ2-7; 7 bases match TRBD1. Germline V CDR1 and CDR2: SNHLY, FYNNEI. V lost 1 base and J lost 2; bases outside the gene matches: 5. The CDR3 is 15 amino acids. CDR3 region: CASSEEGAITYEQYF. CDR3 in DNA: TGTGCCAGCAGTGAAGAGGGGGCGATTACCTACGAGCAGTACTTC.

This clone was recorded a few times. The rearrangement links TRBV9 to TRBJ1-2, with TRBD1 matching 7 bases. Germline CDR1 SGDLS, CDR2 YYNGEE. V shed 2 bases and J 1 base; nucleotides not matched to a gene: 5. The CDR3 is 15 amino acids. The CDR3 sequence: CASSVGGDSNYGYTF. The CDR3 DNA follows: TGTGCCAGCAGCGTCGGGGGGGACAGTAACTATGGCTACACCTTC.

This clone occurred a few times. Here the CDR3 reads CASSTYSSTNEKLFF. The DNA for the CDR3 is TGCGCCAGCAGCACGTACAGCTCAACTAATGAAAAACTGTTTTTT. The chain has TRBV5-1 and TRBJ1-4, with unresolved D. The CDR3 totals 15 residues. V shed 4 bases and J shed 0 bases, with 10 bases lying between them. CDR1 SGHRS and CDR2 YFSETQ come from the germline V gene. Full variable domain (outside the CDR3, taken from reference TRBV5-1 and TRBJ1-4): KAGVTQTPRYLIKTRGQQVTLSCSPISGHRSVSWYQQTPGQGLQFLFEYFSETQRNKGNFPGRFSGRQFSNSRSEMNVSTLELGDSALYLCASSTYSSTNEKLFFGSGTQLSVL.

By share of the sample, this clone is medium-sized. The gene calls are TRBV5-1 and TRBJ1-2; D might be TRBD1 (5 bases). The V end lost 1 base, the J end lost 12 bases, and 16 bases lay between the germline ends. CDR1 SGHRS and CDR2 YFSETQ come from the germline V gene. This CDR3 comprises 13 residues. The CDR3 loop is CASSLTGATDNTF. In DNA, the CDR3 is TGCGCCAGCAGCTTGACTGGGGCAACGGATAACACCTTC.

This chain joins TRBV14 and TRBJ2-7; TRBD1 might be the D (5 bases). Looked up from germline, CDR1 is SGHDN and CDR2 is FVKESK. This CDR3 is built from 14 residues. V dropped 4 bases and J dropped 0 bases, with 10 bases sitting between them. DNA of the CDR3: TGTGCCAGCAGCCTCAGGGTGGACTCCTACGAGCAGTACTTC. It yields the protein CASSLRVDSYEQYF. The full variable domain, its missing parts supplied by reference TRBV14 and TRBJ2-7, is EAGVTQFPSHSVIEKGQTVTLRCDPISGHDNLYWYRRVMGKEIKFLLHFVKESKQDESGMPNNRFLAERTGGTYSTLKVQPAELEDSGVYFCASSLRVDSYEQYFGPGTRLTVT.

This clone came up a few times. This chain uses TRBV6-1 with TRBJ2-2, with D possibly being TRBD2 (6 bases). V was trimmed by 5 bases and J by 5 bases, leaving 9 bases between them. Germline CDR1 and CDR2: MNHNS and SASEGT. The CDR3 loop spans 13 amino acids. The CDR3 protein is CASSPLATGELFF. Written as DNA, the CDR3 is TGTGCCAGCAGTCCTCTAGCGACCGGGGAGCTGTTTTTT.

The gene calls are TRBV19 and TRBJ1-2; TRBD1 matches at 7 bases. V trimming: 6 bases; J trimming: 4 bases; junction bases outside the gene matches: 8. The germline V gene has CDR1 LNHDA and CDR2 SQIVND (reference sequence). The CDR3 sequence is 14 residues long. CDR3 DNA sequence: TGTGCCAGTAGGAAAGTCCGGGACAGCTATGGCTACACCTTC. This codes for CASRKVRDSYGYTF.

This CDR3 reads CASSGRGSQETQYF. The CDR3 nucleotides are TGTGCCAGCAGTGGGCGGGGTTCGCAAGAGACCCAGTACTTC. J is TRBJ2-5 and V is TRBV2, with D perhaps TRBD2 (6 bases). In germline, CDR1 is SNHLY, CDR2 FYNNEI. V was clipped by 4 bases and J by 2 bases, with 11 bases between them. This CDR3 has 14 amino acids.

This clone was observed a handful of times. The chain combines TRBV18 with TRBJ1-2, with D perhaps TRBD1 (6 bases). Trimming took off 2 bases at V and 0 bases at J, with 10 bases between the two ends. Germline CDR1 KGHSH, CDR2 LQKENI. The CDR3 loop spans 15 amino acids. The CDR3 region is CASSPARTANYGYTF. The CDR3 bases are TGTGCCAGCTCACCAGCCCGGACAGCTAACTATGGCTACACCTTC.

The chain carries TRBV29-1 and TRBJ2-7, with D possibly TRBD2 on 6 matching bases. Trimming removed 4 bases from V and 7 bases from J, with 14 bases in between. CDR3 length: 12 residues. Germline V CDR1 and CDR2: SQVTM, ANQGSEA. The CDR3 region is CSVGLGSGEQYF. The DNA for the CDR3 is TGCAGCGTTGGTCTAGGGAGCGGGGAGCAGTACTTC.

CDR3 region: CASSRTGTEQPQHF. In nucleotides, the CDR3 is TGTGCCAGCAGTAGAACAGGGACGGAGCAGCCCCAGCATTTT. The rearrangement uses TRBV6-1 and TRBJ1-5; perhaps TRBD1 as D (6 bases). Germline lookup yields CDR1 MNHNS and CDR2 SASEGT. The CDR3 consists of 14 residues. With 5 bases removed from V and 7 bases from J, the gap between germline ends came to 15 bases.

This clone is a singleton in its sample. This sequence joins TRBV7-2 and TRBJ1-5; the D is unclear. V shed 2 bases and J shed 4 bases, with 6 bases lying between them. This CDR3 has 13 residues. CDR1 SGHTA and CDR2 FQGNSA come from the germline V gene. The CDR3 DNA follows: TGTGCCAGCAGCTTACCGGGAAATCAGCCCCAGCATTTT. It encodes CASSLPGNQPQHF. Combining the CDR3 with reference TRBV7-2 and TRBJ1-5 gives the whole variable domain GAGVSQSPSNKVTEKGKDVELRCDPISGHTALYWYRQSLGQGLEFLIYFQGNSAPDKSGLPSDRFSAERTGGSVSTLTIQRTQQEDSAVYLCASSLPGNQPQHFGDGTRLSIL.

The table lists this clone with a count of one. The V gene is TRBV6-5, the J gene TRBJ1-6; 7 bases align to TRBD1. There are 14 residues in the CDR3. V was clipped by 4 bases and J by 9 bases; unmatched bases: 6. From germline, CDR1 is MNHEY and CDR2 SVGAGI. The CDR3 protein is CASSSTGKVSPLHF. The CDR3 DNA reads TGTGCCAGCAGTTCGACAGGGAAGGTTTCACCCCTCCACTTT.

The genes are TRBV27 and TRBJ1-6; D possibly corresponds to TRBD1 (5 bases). V was clipped by 4 bases and J by 14 bases, with 21 bases between them. Germline V lookup: CDR1 MNHEY, CDR2 SMNVEV (reference sequence). The CDR3 length is 15 residues. The CDR3 here is CASSSLGGGPFTLHF. The CDR3 DNA reads as TGTGCCAGCAGTTCGCTGGGGGGGGGACCATTCACCCTCCACTTT.

Comments on this clone: At one end the junction does not follow the germline gene, possibly because of a read error. The rearrangement joins TRBV7-9 to TRBJ2-7; 7 bases match TRBD1. The CDR3 is 13 residues long. The germline V gene encodes CDR1 SEHNR and CDR2 FQNEAQ (reference sequence). CDR3 in DNA: TGTTCCAGCAGCTTACAGGGGTCCTACGAGCAGTACTTC. Translated: CSSSLQGSYEQYF.

This chain uses TRBV2 with TRBJ1-1; the match to TRBD1 covers 7 bases. Germline CDR1 is SNHLY and CDR2 is FYNNEI. CDR3 length equals 17 residues. Unmatched junction bases numbered 19, after V lost 5 bases and J lost 7 bases. Written as DNA, the CDR3 is TGTGCCAGCAGTCGAAAGACCCACCGACAGGGTGACGGTGAAGCTTTCTTT. As protein: CASSRKTHRQGDGEAFF. The complete variable domain, with remaining parts taken from reference TRBV2 and TRBJ1-1, reads EPEVTQTPSHQVTQMGQEVILRCVPISNHLYFYWYRQILGQKVEFLVSFYNNEISEKSEIFDDQFSVERPDGSNFTLKIRSTKLEDSAMYFCASSRKTHRQGDGEAFFGQGTRLTVV.

The chain combines TRBV25-1 with TRBJ2-2, with D possibly TRBD1 on 6 matching bases. V lost 4 bases to trimming and J lost 7 bases, with 16 bases between them. CDR3 size: 15 residues. Germline CDR1 is MGHDK and CDR2 is SYGVNS. This CDR3 reads CASSVADSGVGELFF. The DNA of the CDR3 is TGTGCCAGCAGTGTGGCGGACAGTGGGGTCGGGGAGCTGTTTTTT.

The table lists this clone with a few counts. The chain combines TRBV4-3 with TRBJ2-2, with D maybe TRBD2 (6 bases). Trimming cost V 6 bases and J 5 bases, with 16 bases left between them. CDR3 length equals 15 residues. Germline V gives CDR1 LGHNA, CDR2 YSLEER. DNA for the CDR3: TGCGCCAGCAGGGATAGCGGTAGGGAAACCGGGGAGCTGTTTTTT. This gives the protein CASRDSGRETGELFF.

J is TRBJ2-5 and V is TRBV7-9; TRBD2 matches 9 bases. With 1 base clipped from V and 2 bases from J, the junction kept 8 bases outside the gene matches. Per the germline V gene, CDR1 is SEHNR and CDR2 is FQNEAQ (reference sequence). The CDR3 length is 17 residues. CDR3 loop: CASSLGNWRGGQETQYF. The DNA of the CDR3 is TGTGCCAGCAGCTTAGGAAATTGGCGGGGGGGGCAAGAGACCCAGTACTTC.

V usage is TRBV9 and J usage is TRBJ2-5; perhaps TRBD2 as D (5 bases). CDR1 and CDR2 (germline): SGDLS, YYNGEE. Trimming stripped 0 bases from V and 2 bases from J, with 8 bases between. The CDR3 loop spans 14 amino acids. For the CDR3, the DNA is TGTGCCAGCAGCGTAGCTCCGGGACAAGAGACCCAGTACTTC. Translating gives CASSVAPGQETQYF.

CDR3 in DNA: TGCGCCAGCAGCTTGTTGGTACGGGCAGGGGGCGACGAGCAGTACTTC. This gives the protein CASSLLVRAGGDEQYF. This rearrangement joins TRBV5-1 to TRBJ2-7; 8 bases align to TRBD1. The CDR3 runs to 16 residues. V was clipped by 1 base and J by 5 bases; unmatched bases: 11. The V gene's germline CDR1 is SGHRS and CDR2 YFSETQ.